This TCR beta chain stems from a study of cytotoxic CD8 clonotypes in ibrutinib-treated CLL (dated by TCRdb to about 2021). Background for the entire study: In this cohort, more than 14 patients were treatment-naive and ten to eleven were relapsed/refractory, while some 18 had unmutated IGHV. Longitudinal samples were available for 26 of the 86 trial participants. Responses were partial in some 24 patients and complete in 2; after median about 68 months follow-up, about 14 stayed in remission and approximately twelve progressed. Samples averaged approximately 250,000 productive templates and tens of thousands of productive rearrangements. All remission and progressive disease samples were collected while patients were still receiving ibrutinib. Response samples were obtained after a median of approximately twelve months of treatment, with a range of roughly 6 to 40 months. Cryopreserved peripheral blood mononuclear cells were collected at three points: before therapy, at response, and at either sustained remission or disease progression.

The goal of deep resolution MiSeq sequencing was a depth between 1 in 1 million and 1 in 200,000 T cells, and coverage averaged 10x per clonotype. TCR beta libraries were generated with the immunoSEQ hsTCRB Kit. The paper's processing steps were these. Data were analyzed with ImmunoSEQ Data Assistant and ImmunoSEQ Analyzer, with V, D and J genes assigned per IMGT definitions. Clonality, which ranges from 0 to 1, was calculated as one minus the normalized Shannon entropy of productive rearrangement frequencies. Only overrepresented clonotypes making up at least 0.05% of each patient's repertoire were included in the public clonotype analysis. About a dozen age-matched healthy donor repertoires from immuneACCESS were used as controls for clonality. The clones in this table, taken by TCRdb from immuneACCESS, are in-frame only. Not every clone is retained; where verified, under half of the shortfall comes from an unresolved V gene, and the cause of the rest is unknown. The V and J calls and clone size were taken over from that table, and D and trimming were inferred from the DNA. Counted in this sample were 76,000 or so clones; less than 90% of them appeared once. The leading ten clones occupy 38% of the sample.

As to this clone: Its antigen is still unknown. The record has no base qualities; no much larger clone is one base away.

Its CDR3 holds 12 amino acids, cysteine through phenylalanine. The sequence is cut down to CDR3 DNA, 36 bases in frame from base 1. CDR1 and CDR2, per the germline V gene, are SGDLS and YYNGEE. V is cut by 4 bases and J by 2 bases, and the space between the germline ends is 4 bases. Results the study describes overall, beyond this receptor: At ibrutinib response clonality went up, during sustained remission it held steady, and at progression it dropped back toward baseline. Sampling times were not matched between patients in sustained remission and patients whose disease was progressing, and lymph node repertoires were not examined. Public clonotypes were rare and either shrank or stayed stable during treatment, and the rise in clonality at ibrutinib response reflected expansion of private clonotypes. Baseline clonality was found to be higher than that of age-matched healthy donors and was strongly correlated with circulating CD8+ T-cell counts.

The time point label here, explained by the study, means: approximately 2 years on ibrutinib. For TCR beta library preparation, roughly 2 micrograms of genomic DNA were extracted from the cryopreserved PBMCs. Longitudinal blood samples from CLL patients receiving ibrutinib monotherapy were subjected to high-throughput TCR beta sequencing. The patients were enrolled in a single-center, open-label phase 2 trial of ibrutinib monotherapy. Sequencing used PBMCs, obtained after 24 months of ibrutinib treatment. The sequence derives from a human donor with chronic lymphocytic leukemia. This chain is built from TRBV9 and TRBJ2-1; no D gene is confidently identified. The base sequence is TGTGCCAGCAGCTCTACCTACAATGAGCAGTTCTTC. This encodes CASSSTYNEQFF. The entire variable domain, with the stretches around the CDR3 drawn from the reference TRBV9 and TRBJ2-1 proteins, is DSGVTQTPKHLITATGQRVTLRCSPRSGDLSVYWYQQSLDQGLQFLIQYYNGEERAKGNILERFSAQQFPDLHSELNLSSLELGDSALYFCASSSTYNEQFFGPGTRLTVL.